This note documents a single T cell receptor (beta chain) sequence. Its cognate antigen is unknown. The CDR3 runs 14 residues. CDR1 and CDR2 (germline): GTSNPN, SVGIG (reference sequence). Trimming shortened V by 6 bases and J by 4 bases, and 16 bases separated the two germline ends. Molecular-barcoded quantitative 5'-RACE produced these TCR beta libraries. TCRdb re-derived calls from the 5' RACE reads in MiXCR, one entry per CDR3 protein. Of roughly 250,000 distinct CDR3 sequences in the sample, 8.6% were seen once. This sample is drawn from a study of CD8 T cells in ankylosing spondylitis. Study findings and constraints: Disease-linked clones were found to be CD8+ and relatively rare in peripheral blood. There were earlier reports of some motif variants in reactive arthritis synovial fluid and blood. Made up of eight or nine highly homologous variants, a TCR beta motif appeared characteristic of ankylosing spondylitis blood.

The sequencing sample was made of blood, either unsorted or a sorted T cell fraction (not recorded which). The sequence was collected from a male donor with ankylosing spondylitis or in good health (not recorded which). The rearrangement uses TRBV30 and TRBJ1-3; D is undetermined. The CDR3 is CACPGQEGGNTIYF. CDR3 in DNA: TGTGCCTGCCCCGGCCAGGAAGGAGGAAACACCATATATTTT.